The rows below give T cell receptor beta chains drawn from one sample of a study of shared clonotypes between healthy human individuals. Some clones are missing from TCRdb's copy, which holds only in-frame ones; the method was immunoSEQ multiplex PCR. The table shows almost 750,000 clones, with 72% occurring only once. The specimen sequenced was memory CD4+ T cells sorted from blood. The receptor set was obtained from a woman aged 25 to 39 in good health. CDR3s include the opening cysteine and the closing phenylalanine or tryptophan. A D gene is named only where the DNA matches it firmly. Size values are once, few and many counts, or a class for expanded clones, and some rows have none.

abundance	j_gene	d_gene	v_gene	CDR3aa	CDR3nt
once	TRBJ2-5	NA	TRBV29-1	CSVSSLETQYF	TGCAGCGTAAGTTCCCTTGAGACCCAGTACTTC
NA	TRBJ2-5	TRBD1	TRBV5-6	CASSLNRGETQYF	TGTGCCAGCAGCTTAAACAGGGGGGAGACCCAGTACTTC
few	TRBJ2-1	TRBD1	TRBV5-1	CASSRDRVSDNEQFF	TGCGCCAGCAGCCGGGACAGGGTTTCGGACAATGAGCAGTTCTTC
NA	TRBJ1-1	NA	TRBV11-2	CASRRVTGKNTEAFF	TGTGCCAGCAGAAGGGTGACAGGCAAGAACACTGAAGCTTTCTTT
NA	TRBJ2-7	NA	TRBV28	CASMDFISYEQYF	TGTGCCAGCATGGACTTTATCTCCTACGAGCAGTACTTC
NA	TRBJ2-1	NA	TRBV10-1	CASRNNEQFF	TGCGCCAGCAGGAACAATGAGCAGTTCTTC
NA	TRBJ2-5	NA	TRBV27	CASSFIRDPGETQYF	TGTGCCAGCAGTTTCATCCGGGATCCTGGGGAGACCCAGTACTTC
once	TRBJ2-5	NA	TRBV4-1	CASSQAPPETQYF	TGCGCCAGCAGCCAAGCTCCCCCAGAGACCCAGTACTTC
NA	TRBJ1-5	NA	TRBV5-4	CASSLGPPVNSNQPQHF	TGTGCCAGCAGCTTGGGGCCTCCAGTGAATAGCAATCAGCCCCAGCATTTT
NA	TRBJ2-7	NA	TRBV11-1	CASSLGDSAIYEQYF	TGTGCCAGCAGCTTGGGAGACAGTGCGATCTACGAGCAGTACTTC
few	TRBJ2-6	NA	TRBV2	CASIYSKRNSGANVLTF	TGTGCCAGCATCTATAGTAAGCGGAACTCTGGGGCCAACGTCCTGACTTTC
NA	TRBJ2-7	TRBD2	TRBV18	CASSRGGAGGTYEQYF	TGTGCCAGCTCCCGAGGGGGGGCGGGAGGAACATACGAGCAGTACTTC
NA	TRBJ1-2	NA	TRBV11-2	CASSLFPNYGYTF	TGTGCCAGCAGCTTGTTCCCCAACTATGGCTACACCTTC
NA	TRBJ2-5	NA	TRBV10-3	CAISESAWETQYF	TGTGCCATCAGTGAGTCGGCTTGGGAGACCCAGTACTTC
NA	TRBJ2-7	NA	TRBV27	CASSFAGPAGEQYF	TGTGCCAGCAGTTTTGCAGGCCCCGCGGGAGAGCAGTACTTC
few	TRBJ2-7	TRBD1	TRBV7-8	CASSPRTGTGGYEQYF	TGTGCCAGCAGCCCAAGGACCGGGACAGGGGGTTACGAGCAGTACTTC
NA	TRBJ1-5	NA	TRBV19	CASSRDILTQPQHF	TGTGCCAGTAGTAGAGACATTCTGACTCAGCCCCAGCATTTT
NA	TRBJ1-5	TRBD1	TRBV30	CACDQGARQPQHF	TGTGCCTGCGATCAGGGGGCTCGTCAGCCCCAGCATTTT
NA	TRBJ2-7	NA	TRBV10-3	CAISEGEGYEQYF	TGTGCCATCAGTGAGGGAGAGGGCTACGAGCAGTACTTC
NA	TRBJ1-1	NA	TRBV15	CATSRDLGALGAFF	TGTGCCACCAGCAGAGATCTCGGTGCTTTGGGGGCTTTCTTT
few	TRBJ1-1	NA	TRBV10-3	CAIKEELMNTEAFF	TGTGCCATCAAAGAGGAGCTCATGAACACTGAAGCTTTCTTT
NA	TRBJ2-5	NA	TRBV5-1	CASSLKGRRETQYF	TGCGCCAGCAGCTTGAAAGGGAGGAGAGAGACCCAGTACTTC
NA	TRBJ2-5	NA	TRBV7-8	CASRLSRLETQYF	TGTGCCAGCAGACTCAGCCGACTGGAGACCCAGTACTTC
few	TRBJ2-7	NA	TRBV18	CASSPRRGPYEQYF	TGTGCCAGCTCACCTCGCCGCGGGCCCTACGAGCAGTACTTC
NA	TRBJ2-5	TRBD2	TRBV11-3	CASSAGVAGGQETQYF	TGTGCCAGCAGCGCGGGAGTCGCGGGAGGGCAAGAGACCCAGTACTTC
NA	TRBJ2-1	TRBD2	TRBV5-1	CASSLAPGTSGNEQFF	TGCGCCAGCAGCTTGGCCCCCGGGACTAGCGGCAATGAGCAGTTCTTC
NA	TRBJ2-5	NA	TRBV18	CASSPVVTAQYF	TGTGCCAGCTCGCCGGTCGTGACGGCCCAGTACTTC
many	TRBJ1-4	TRBD1	TRBV5-1	CASSLGDRDGEKLFF	TGCGCCAGCAGCCTGGGCGACAGGGACGGTGAAAAACTGTTTTTT
NA	TRBJ2-7	TRBD1	TRBV6-1	CASSDYTGGRYEQYF	TGTGCCAGCAGTGATTACACAGGGGGTCGGTACGAGCAGTACTTC
once	TRBJ2-5	TRBD2	TRBV5-5	CASSRVAGGNGQETQYF	TGTGCCAGCAGCAGGGTAGCGGGAGGCAACGGCCAAGAGACCCAGTACTTC
NA	TRBJ2-7	TRBD1	TRBV10-2	CASSGQGMSYEQYF	TGCGCCAGCAGCGGACAGGGGATGTCCTACGAGCAGTACTTC
NA	TRBJ2-3	NA	TRBV7-6	CASSLNAGPDTQYF	TGTGCCAGCAGCTTAAATGCGGGCCCCGATACGCAGTATTTT
few	TRBJ1-3	NA	TRBV27	CASSPPGQIKRYSGNTIYF	TGTGCCAGCAGTCCCCCGGGGCAGATTAAGAGGTACTCTGGAAACACCATATATTTT
NA	TRBJ2-7	TRBD2	TRBV27	CASSPRAGGSSYEQYF	TGTGCCAGCAGTCCGAGAGCGGGAGGGAGCTCCTACGAGCAGTACTTC
NA	TRBJ1-5	NA	TRBV18	CASSPQWNQPQHF	TGTGCCAGCTCACCACAGTGGAATCAGCCCCAGCATTTT
NA	TRBJ2-1	TRBD2	TRBV6-1	CASSEAYPLAGALSGEQFF	TGTGCCAGCAGTGAAGCATACCCCCTAGCGGGAGCCTTGTCAGGTGAGCAGTTCTTC
NA	TRBJ2-3	NA	TRBV29-1	CSVELSGDTQYF	TGCAGCGTTGAGCTGTCGGGAGATACGCAGTATTTT
few	TRBJ1-1	NA	TRBV30	CAWSAGGLNTEAFF	TGTGCCTGGAGTGCTGGGGGTTTGAACACTGAAGCTTTCTTT
NA	TRBJ1-3	NA	TRBV4-1	CASSQNIRAYSGNTIYF	TGCGCCAGCAGCCAAAATATCAGGGCCTACTCTGGAAACACCATATATTTT
few	TRBJ2-7	NA	TRBV19	CASSPYGGVVTYEQYF	TGTGCCAGTAGCCCATATGGGGGAGTCGTAACCTACGAGCAGTACTTC
NA	TRBJ2-7	NA	TRBV18	CASSPARGGEQYF	TGTGCCAGCTCACCAGCCAGGGGAGGCGAGCAGTACTTC
NA	TRBJ1-1	NA	TRBV7-2	CASSLAYTEAFF	TGTGCCAGCAGCTTAGCCTACACTGAAGCTTTCTTT
NA	TRBJ2-1	NA	TRBV9	CASSGRDLSYNEQFF	TGTGCCAGCAGCGGCCGGGACCTTTCCTACAATGAGCAGTTCTTC
once	TRBJ1-1	NA	TRBV6-1	CASSDWNRNTEAFF	TGTGCCAGCAGTGATTGGAACAGGAACACTGAAGCTTTCTTT
NA	TRBJ2-1	NA	TRBV5-1	CASSSGATSNEQFF	TGCGCCAGCAGCTCCGGGGCTACCAGCAATGAGCAGTTCTTC
once	TRBJ2-3	TRBD2	TRBV11-2	CASSLGGGRGADTQYF	TGTGCCAGCAGCTTAGGGGGCGGGAGAGGCGCAGATACGCAGTATTTT
NA	TRBJ2-1	NA	TRBV28	CASSLSSNEQFF	TGTGCCAGCAGTTTGTCAAGTAATGAGCAGTTCTTC
NA	TRBJ2-2	NA	TRBV5-4	CASSLDRANTGELFF	TGTGCCAGCAGCTTGGACAGGGCCAACACCGGGGAGCTGTTTTTT
NA	TRBJ1-2	TRBD1	TRBV6-5	CASSQPGQPLGYTF	TGTGCCAGCAGTCAGCCGGGACAGCCTTTAGGCTACACCTTC
few	TRBJ2-7	NA	TRBV30	CAWSGSARSSYEQYF	TGTGCCTGGAGTGGTTCAGCCAGGAGCTCCTACGAGCAGTACTTC
few	TRBJ1-2	TRBD1	TRBV27	CASRTGTGENYGYTF	TGTGCCAGCAGAACCGGGACAGGGGAGAACTATGGCTACACCTTC
NA	TRBJ1-2	NA	TRBV5-5	CASSLASKLGYGYTF	TGTGCCAGCAGCTTGGCCTCAAAGTTGGGGTATGGCTACACCTTC
few	TRBJ1-2	NA	TRBV28	CASSAVTLNYGYTF	TGTGCCAGCAGTGCCGTTACCCTGAACTATGGCTACACCTTC